These T cell receptor beta chains were read from a single sample in a study of T-cell reconstitution after alpha-beta-depleted transplantation in children. TCRdb re-analysed the PCR reads in MiXCR, keeping a single row per CDR3 protein. The data contain around 600,000 distinct CDR3 sequences, 15% to 20% of them singletons. The sequenced sample was PBMCs from the stem cell graft donor, obtained from the stem cell graft. The receptor set was obtained from a human donor who donated a stem cell graft to a child with acute myeloid leukemia. The CDR3 runs from the conserved cysteine through the conserved F or W. D genes are given only for firm matches. The listing skips clone size in some rows; elsewhere it reads once, few, many or a size class.

clone_size	v_call	d_call	j_call	cdr3_aa	cdr3_nt
-	TRBV12-3/TRBV12-4	-	TRBJ1-4	CASSFRAGSETNEKLFF	TGTGCCAGCAGTTTCCGGGCGGGGTCGGAAACTAATGAAAAACTGTTTTTT
-	TRBV12-3/TRBV12-4	-	TRBJ1-1	CASSFWQGNTEAFF	TGTGCCAGCAGTTTTTGGCAGGGGAACACTGAAGCTTTCTTT
few	TRBV20-1	-	TRBJ2-3	CSAREEGSVSTQYF	TGCAGTGCTAGAGAAGAGGGTAGTGTGTCTACGCAGTATTTT
few	TRBV20-1	TRBD2	TRBJ2-1	CSASQNLAAYNEQFF	TGCAGTGCTAGTCAAAATCTAGCGGCCTACAATGAGCAGTTCTTC
-	TRBV29-1	-	TRBJ2-2	CSVESRGDTGELFF	TGCAGCGTTGAAAGTAGGGGGGACACCGGGGAGCTGTTTTTT
many	TRBV6-5	TRBD1	TRBJ2-1	CASSYLGTGGEQFF	TGTGCCAGCAGTTACCTAGGGACAGGTGGTGAGCAGTTCTTC
-	TRBV4-3	TRBD2	TRBJ2-3	CASSQVLPSGGGADTQYF	TGCGCCAGCAGCCAAGTTTTACCTAGCGGGGGAGGGGCAGATACGCAGTATTTT
many	TRBV12-3/TRBV12-4	-	TRBJ1-2	CASEGYNYGYTF	TGTGCCAGCGAGGGGTATAACTATGGCTACACCTTC
-	TRBV12-3/TRBV12-4	TRBD2	TRBJ2-7	CASSSAGGEQYF	TGTGCCAGCAGCTCGGCGGGAGGCGAGCAGTACTTC
-	TRBV4-2	TRBD1	TRBJ1-2	CASSQLGTDFNYGYTF	TGTGCCAGCAGCCAACTCGGGACAGACTTCAACTATGGCTACACCTTC
many	TRBV4-3	TRBD1	TRBJ2-2	CASSQGTGNTGELFF	TGCGCCAGCAGCCAAGGGACAGGGAACACCGGGGAGCTGTTTTTT
-	TRBV24-1	-	TRBJ2-1	CATSDLRQGNEQFF	TGTGCCACCAGTGATTTGCGGCAGGGCAATGAGCAGTTCTTC
few	TRBV20-1	-	TRBJ2-4	CSATPRVAKNIQYF	TGCAGTGCTACCCCCCGGGTAGCCAAAAACATTCAGTACTTC
-	TRBV12-3/TRBV12-4	TRBD1	TRBJ2-5	CASSFSGQGEETQYF	TGTGCCAGCAGTTTCTCGGGACAGGGCGAAGAGACCCAGTACTTC
few	TRBV7-8	-	TRBJ2-7	CASSQGGGTYEQYF	TGTGCCAGCAGCCAGGGGGGGGGTACGTACGAGCAGTACTTC
-	TRBV11-2	-	TRBJ2-7	CASSLGQTPYEQYF	TGTGCCAGCAGCTTAGGACAGACACCCTACGAGCAGTACTTC
few	TRBV29-1	-	TRBJ1-1	CSAYTPEAFF	TGCAGCGCATACACTCCTGAAGCTTTCTTT
-	TRBV20-1	TRBD2	TRBJ2-1	CSVSTGTSGPNEQFF	TGCAGTGTTTCCACCGGGACTAGCGGACCGAATGAGCAGTTCTTC
many	TRBV27	-	TRBJ1-2	CASSLNGGQVTNYGYTF	TGTGCCAGCAGTCTCAATGGCGGGCAGGTCACTAACTATGGCTACACCTTC
many	TRBV12-3/TRBV12-4	-	TRBJ1-5	CASSLLGQQPQHF	TGTGCCAGCAGTTTGTTAGGGCAGCAGCCCCAGCATTTT
-	TRBV28	TRBD2	TRBJ2-1	CASAASGGRYEQFF	TGTGCCAGCGCTGCTAGCGGGGGGAGGTATGAGCAGTTCTTC
-	TRBV19	TRBD1	TRBJ1-2	CASSRDRGADYGYTF	TGTGCCAGTAGTAGAGACAGGGGCGCAGACTATGGCTACACCTTC
-	TRBV6-1	TRBD1	TRBJ1-1	CASRGQGKDTEAFF	TGTGCCAGCAGGGGACAGGGGAAGGACACTGAAGCTTTCTTT
-	TRBV7-2	-	TRBJ1-6	CASSLWPSPLHF	TGTGCCAGCAGCTTATGGCCTTCACCCCTCCACTTT
-	TRBV7-2	TRBD2	TRBJ2-7	CASSSRGGPPYEQYF	TGTGCCAGCAGCTCTCGGGGGGGCCCTCCCTACGAGCAGTACTTC
-	TRBV11-2	-	TRBJ2-1	CASTYTGTDEQFF	TGTGCCAGCACTTACACAGGAACGGATGAGCAGTTCTTC
-	TRBV10-3	-	TRBJ2-2	CAMSDYRDTGELFF	TGTGCCATGAGCGACTACAGGGACACCGGGGAGCTGTTTTTT
many	TRBV5-6	-	TRBJ2-5	CASSRSQGTQYF	TGTGCCAGCAGCCGTTCTCAGGGAACCCAGTACTTC
many	TRBV7-9	-	TRBJ1-5	CASSLGDTQPQHF	TGTGCCAGCAGTTTAGGTGATACTCAGCCCCAGCATTTT
many	TRBV20-1	-	TRBJ2-5	CSARRRGVFGGREYF	TGCAGTGCTAGAAGACGAGGGGTTTTTGGGGGACGGGAGTACTTC
-	TRBV12-3/TRBV12-4	-	TRBJ2-3	CASRWTGAGTQYF	TGTGCCAGCAGATGGACTGGGGCGGGTACGCAGTATTTT
many	TRBV6-5	-	TRBJ2-7	CASSYYGQVPYEQYF	TGTGCCAGCAGTTATTACGGCCAGGTCCCCTACGAGCAGTACTTC
few	TRBV20-1	-	TRBJ2-7	CSAPLVGTYEQYF	TGCAGTGCTCCACTGGTTGGGACTTACGAGCAGTACTTC
few	TRBV13	-	TRBJ1-1	CASSLGLEGRANTEAFF	TGTGCCAGCAGCTTAGGGTTGGAGGGAAGGGCGAACACTGAAGCTTTCTTT
few	TRBV20-1	TRBD1	TRBJ2-3	CSASPGTGRGTDTQYF	TGCAGTGCTAGTCCCGGGACAGGAAGAGGCACAGATACGCAGTATTTT
many	TRBV6-5	-	TRBJ2-2	CASSYARAVGELFF	TGTGCCAGCAGTTACGCCAGGGCGGTCGGGGAGCTGTTTTTT